Each of the 27 T cell receptor beta chains below was sequenced from the same sample in a study of cytotoxic CD8 clonotypes in ibrutinib-treated CLL. TCRdb keeps only in-frame clones here, not all; method: immunoSEQ multiplex PCR. The sample gives about 130,000 clones, around 85% of which show up once; roughly 2% is in the top ten. Here the sequenced sample was PBMCs, taken after 24 months of ibrutinib treatment. These receptors were obtained from a human donor with chronic lymphocytic leukemia.

The chain couples TRBV6-4 to TRBJ1-5; 10 nucleotides line up with TRBD1. This CDR3 contains 16 residues. With V trimmed by 6 bases and J by 5 bases, 10 bases remained unmatched. Germline CDR1 and CDR2: MRHNA and SNTAGT. CDR3 residues: CASRNRDRGPYQPQHF. Here the CDR3 DNA reads TGTGCCAGCAGAAACCGGGACAGGGGTCCATATCAGCCCCAGCATTTT.

The chain employs TRBV28 and TRBJ1-3; D gene unclear. The V gene's germline CDR1 is MDHEN and CDR2 SYDVKM. The germline V and J ends were trimmed by 3 bases and 3 bases, with 18 bases remaining between them. The CDR3 contains 17 residues. Here the CDR3 reads CASSFQARGIGGNTIYF. DNA of the CDR3: TGTGCCAGCAGTTTTCAGGCCAGAGGGATAGGTGGAAACACCATATATTTT.

The rearrangement uses TRBV19 and TRBJ1-4, with 8 positions matching TRBD1. This CDR3 has 17 residues. Germline CDR1 reads LNHDA; CDR2 reads SQIVND (reference sequence). V shed 3 bases and J 3 bases; nucleotides not matched to a gene: 9. CDR3 residues: CASSIYRGTAANEKLFF. In DNA, the CDR3 is TGTGCCAGTAGTATTTACAGGGGGACCGCGGCTAATGAAAAACTGTTTTTT.

This chain uses TRBV28 with TRBJ2-7; D is possibly TRBD1 or TRBD2 (6 bases each). The CDR3 contains 13 residues. CDR1 MDHEN and CDR2 SYDVKM come from the germline V gene. Trimming removed 8 bases at V and 2 bases at J, with 13 bases between. The CDR3 is CASRPGGPYEQYF. In nucleotides, the CDR3 is TGTGCCAGCCGCCCTGGGGGGCCCTACGAGCAGTACTTC.

This chain joins TRBV28 and TRBJ1-1; D might be TRBD1 (5 bases). V dropped 2 bases and J dropped 1 base, with 11 bases sitting between them. The CDR3 runs 15 residues. CDR1 and CDR2 (germline): MDHEN, SYDVKM. The CDR3 reads CASSLPFGANTEAFF. The CDR3, as DNA: TGTGCCAGCAGTTTACCATTTGGGGCGAACACTGAAGCTTTCTTT. Looking up the rest from reference TRBV28 and TRBJ1-1 gives the full variable domain: DVKVTQSSRYLVKRTGEKVFLECVQDMDHENMFWYRQDPGLGLRLIYFSYDVKMKEKGDIPEGYSVSREKKERFSLILESASTNQTSMYLCASSLPFGANTEAFFGQGTRLTVV.

This chain links TRBV19 with TRBJ2-1; no firm D call. Germline lookup yields CDR1 LNHDA and CDR2 SQIVND (reference sequence). The length of the CDR3 is 12 residues. Trimming removed 3 bases from V and 6 bases from J, with 6 bases in between. The CDR3 reads CASSMKRNEQFF. The CDR3 bases are TGTGCCAGTAGTATGAAGCGCAATGAGCAGTTCTTC. Looking up the rest from reference TRBV19 and TRBJ2-1 gives the full variable domain: DGGITQSPKYLFRKEGQNVTLSCEQNLNHDAMYWYRQDPGQGLRLIYYSQIVNDFQKGDIAEGYSVSREKKESFPLTVTSAQKNPTAFYLCASSMKRNEQFFGPGTRLTVL.

The chain joins TRBV29-1 to TRBJ2-7; D remains unclear. V was clipped by 6 bases and J by 0 bases, with 18 bases between them. The CDR3 spans 15 residues. Germline CDR1 is SQVTM and CDR2 is ANQGSEA. The CDR3: CSVRSSLFSSYEQYF. The DNA of the CDR3 is TGCAGCGTACGGTCCAGCCTTTTTAGCTCCTACGAGCAGTACTTC.

This clone was observed a few times. V usage is TRBV6-5 and J usage is TRBJ1-3, with D possibly TRBD1 on 5 matching bases. CDR1 MNHEY and CDR2 SVGAGI come from the germline V gene. Trimming removed 0 bases from V and 0 bases from J, with 9 bases in between. The CDR3 contains 16 residues. CDR3 nucleotides: TGTGCCAGCAGTTACTCGGCAGGGAGCTCTGGAAACACCATATATTTT. Translated: CASSYSAGSSGNTIYF.

This clone showed up just once. The J gene is TRBJ2-2, the V gene TRBV28; no reliable D call. The length of the CDR3 is 14 residues. Deletions cut 6 bases from V and 4 bases from J, with 12 bases between. Germline lookup yields CDR1 MDHEN and CDR2 SYDVKM. The CDR3 coding sequence is TGTGCCAGCAGGAGATACGGGCCCACCGGGGAGCTGTTTTTT. It translates to CASRRYGPTGELFF.

This clone was seen a single time. This chain joins TRBV7-9 and TRBJ2-1; tentatively, D is TRBD1 (6 bases). V was trimmed by 6 bases and J by 9 bases, leaving 21 bases between them. The CDR3 loop spans 15 amino acids. CDR1 SEHNR and CDR2 FQNEAQ come from the germline V gene (reference sequence). In DNA, the CDR3 is TGTGCCAGCAGTTTCCCGGGCCGGAAAGGGGGTGAGCAGTTCTTC. This gives the protein CASSFPGRKGGEQFF.

This clone was counted once. The V gene is TRBV4-3, the J gene TRBJ1-2, with D unclear. CDR3 length: 16 residues. CDR1 is LGHNA and CDR2 is YSLEER in the germline V gene. V lost 1 base to trimming and J lost 0 bases, with 12 bases between them. The CDR3 protein is CASSQVYQPANYGYTF. In nucleotides, the CDR3 is TGCGCCAGCAGCCAAGTCTACCAGCCGGCTAACTATGGCTACACCTTC.

The gene calls are TRBV7-2 and TRBJ2-1; 11 bases are a match to TRBD2. The V and J ends lost 5 bases and 12 bases, in that order; junction bases with no gene match: 9. CDR1 and CDR2 (germline): SGHTA, FQGNSA. This CDR3 is built from 14 residues. CDR3 sequence: CASSPPSGGPRQFF. CDR3 DNA: TGTGCCAGCAGCCCCCCTAGCGGGGGGCCTCGGCAGTTCTTC.

The V and J genes are TRBV11-1 and TRBJ2-7; TRBD2 aligns across 7 bases. V shed 1 base, J shed 2 bases, and the junction held 5 bases outside the gene matches. Germline CDR1 and CDR2: SGHAT and FQDESV (reference sequence). The CDR3 spans 15 residues. CDR3 protein: CASSLDPSGTYEQYF. CDR3 sequence (DNA): TGTGCCAGCAGCTTAGACCCTAGCGGCACCTACGAGCAGTACTTC.

The V and J genes are TRBV7-3 and TRBJ2-2; perhaps TRBD2 as D (5 bases). Trimming removed 5 bases at V and 6 bases at J, with 13 bases between. CDR3 length: 14 amino acids. Germline values: CDR1 SGHTA, CDR2 FQGTGA. The CDR3 DNA is TGTGCCAGCAGCGCGTCTAGCTCCCCCGGGGAGCTGTTTTTT. It specifies CASSASSSPGELFF.

The J gene is TRBJ1-1, the V gene TRBV28; 8 bases agree with TRBD1. J lost 1 base, V lost 5 bases, and 3 bases had no gene match. The germline gives CDR1 MDHEN, CDR2 SYDVKM. CDR3 size: 14 residues. Here the CDR3 reads CASSLGQGNTEAFF. In DNA form, the CDR3 reads TGTGCCAGCAGTCTCGGACAGGGGAACACTGAAGCTTTCTTT.

Concerning this clone itself: Other DNA sequences within the sample encode an identical CDR3. The genes are TRBV5-5 and TRBJ1-1; weak D call: TRBD1 (6 bases). Trimming shortened V by 3 bases and J by 1 base, and 10 bases separated the two germline ends. CDR3 length: 14 amino acids. Germline V gives CDR1 SGHKS, CDR2 YYEKEE (reference sequence). The DNA for the CDR3 is TGTGCCAGCAGCTGGGGACAAGGGAACACTGAAGCTTTCTTT. Its protein is CASSWGQGNTEAFF.

This clone was picked up one time. The chain employs TRBV7-6 and TRBJ1-1; D may be TRBD1 (5 bases). V lost 5 bases and J 6 bases, leaving 16 bases between the germline ends. The CDR3 has 14 amino acids. Looked up from germline, CDR1 is SGHVS and CDR2 is FNYEAQ. The CDR3: CASSLAGRDAEAFF. In nucleotides, the CDR3 is TGTGCCAGCAGCCTTGCGGGCCGGGACGCTGAAGCTTTCTTT.

The chain combines TRBV27 with TRBJ2-7, with TRBD1 matching 7 bases. The CDR3 spans 15 residues. Trimming at V came to 0 bases and at J to 4 bases, leaving 6 bases not matched to a gene. Germline assignment: CDR1 MNHEY and CDR2 SMNVEV (reference sequence). The CDR3 sequence is CASSLSATGNYEQYF. The CDR3 DNA reads TGTGCCAGCAGTTTATCTGCGACAGGGAATTACGAGCAGTACTTC.

The chain couples TRBV5-6 to TRBJ1-4; 8 positions match TRBD1. Germline V gene data show CDR1 as SGHDT and CDR2 as YYEEEE. V trimming: 1 base; J trimming: 7 bases; junction bases outside the gene matches: 6. The length of the CDR3 is 15 residues. CDR3 residues: CASSLRTGRGEKLFF. Written as DNA, the CDR3 is TGTGCCAGCAGCTTGAGGACAGGGCGCGGTGAAAAACTGTTTTTT. Complete variable domain (other parts from reference TRBV5-6 and TRBJ1-4): DAGVTQSPTHLIKTRGQQVTLRCSPKSGHDTVSWYQQALGQGPQFIFQYYEEEERQRGNFPDRFSGHQFPNYSSELNVNALLLGDSALYLCASSLRTGRGEKLFFGSGTQLSVL.

The chain couples TRBV28 to TRBJ2-7; D unclear. Trimming stripped 2 bases from V and 6 bases from J, with 8 bases between. CDR1 and CDR2 (germline): MDHEN, SYDVKM. This CDR3 region has 12 residues. DNA for the CDR3: TGTGCCAGCAGTTTAGGCTGGCGCGAGCAGTACTTC. It encodes CASSLGWREQYF. Looking up the rest from reference TRBV28 and TRBJ2-7 gives the full variable domain: DVKVTQSSRYLVKRTGEKVFLECVQDMDHENMFWYRQDPGLGLRLIYFSYDVKMKEKGDIPEGYSVSREKKERFSLILESASTNQTSMYLCASSLGWREQYFGPGTRLTVT.

This chain uses TRBV7-2 with TRBJ2-1; TRBD2 matches at 12 bases. CDR3 size: 15 residues. Germline V lookup: CDR1 SGHTA, CDR2 FQGNSA. The J segment lost 8 bases and the V segment lost 4 bases, leaving 6 bases of the junction unmatched. The CDR3: CASSSTSGRRDEQFF. The CDR3 region has the DNA TGTGCCAGCAGCTCGACTAGCGGGAGAAGAGATGAGCAGTTCTTC. Combining the CDR3 with reference TRBV7-2 and TRBJ2-1 gives the whole variable domain GAGVSQSPSNKVTEKGKDVELRCDPISGHTALYWYRQSLGQGLEFLIYFQGNSAPDKSGLPSDRFSAERTGGSVSTLTIQRTQQEDSAVYLCASSSTSGRRDEQFFGPGTRLTVL.

This clone was recorded once. The chain employs TRBV6-5 and TRBJ2-7, with TRBD2 matching 9 bases. The CDR3 totals 15 residues. Trimming took 6 bases from V and 0 from J; bases not matched to a gene: 6. CDR1 and CDR2 from the germline V gene are MNHEY and SVGAGI. The CDR3 bases are TGTGCCAGCAGATTGCGGGAGGGCCCCTCCTACGAGCAGTACTTC. Residues: CASRLREGPSYEQYF.

The rearrangement uses TRBV14 and TRBJ2-4; D is possibly TRBD1 (5 bases). V gave up 5 bases and J gave up 15 bases, with 20 bases separating them. CDR1 is SGHDN, CDR2 FVKESK, per germline. CDR3 length equals 13 residues. CDR3 protein: CASSVDEKGLAYF. CDR3 DNA: TGTGCCAGCAGCGTTGATGAAAAGGGGCTGGCGTACTTC.

The chain combines TRBV6-5 with TRBJ1-2; TRBD1 matches 8 bases. The CDR3 sequence is 14 residues long. With 6 bases clipped from V and 4 bases from J, the junction kept 7 bases outside the gene matches. Germline-derived CDR1 and CDR2 are MNHEY and SVGAGI. The CDR3 spells CASRNSGTGYGYTF. DNA for the CDR3: TGTGCCAGCAGGAATTCCGGGACAGGCTATGGCTACACCTTC.

This clone was observed a single time. The J gene is TRBJ1-2, the V gene TRBV5-1; D unresolved. The CDR3 sequence is 14 residues long. Germline V CDR1 and CDR2: SGHRS, YFSETQ. Trimming took off 5 bases at V and 0 bases at J, with 11 bases between the two ends. The CDR3 is CASRQRPSNYGYTF. The CDR3 DNA is TGCGCCAGCAGGCAGAGGCCCTCTAACTATGGCTACACCTTC. The complete variable domain, with remaining parts taken from reference TRBV5-1 and TRBJ1-2, reads KAGVTQTPRYLIKTRGQQVTLSCSPISGHRSVSWYQQTPGQGLQFLFEYFSETQRNKGNFPGRFSGRQFSNSRSEMNVSTLELGDSALYLCASRQRPSNYGYTFGSGTRLTVV.

V gene TRBV19 combines with J gene TRBJ1-1; possibly TRBD1 for D (5 bases). Germline values: CDR1 LNHDA, CDR2 SQIVND (reference sequence). This CDR3 has 15 residues. V was pared by 3 bases and J by 0 bases, with 11 bases between. In DNA, the CDR3 is TGTGCCAGTAGTATTCAGGGTACCGTGAACACTGAAGCTTTCTTT. This translates into CASSIQGTVNTEAFF.

The DNA for the CDR3 is TGTGCCAGCAGTTACTCCGGTGGGATTGGCGAGCAGTACTTC. Its translation: CASSYSGGIGEQYF. The chain joins TRBV6-6 to TRBJ2-7; D not certain. There are 14 residues in the CDR3. V lost 0 bases and J lost 6, with 12 bases in between. CDR1 and CDR2 from the germline V gene are MNHNY and SVGAGI (reference sequence).